This T cell receptor beta chain came from a study of OX40 agonist ivuxolimab in advanced cancers. At the level of the study: Mean age 60 years, range 23 to 79; 82.7% male. Study results and caveats: Specificity for antigen went undetermined in the expanded peripheral T cells. Among some nonresponders, normalized T-cell clonal expansion was also low.

Concerning this clone: Its antigen is not known.

Generated by immunoSEQ multiplex PCR, the TCRdb table keeps only in-frame clones and is missing some. The table shows some 46,000 clones, with about 83% occurring only once. V was cut by 5 bases and J by 1 base, with 15 bases left in between. The CDR3 is 15 residues long. Germline V gene data show CDR1 as MDHEN and CDR2 as SYDVKM. The specimen comprised CD4+ or CD8+ T cells sorted from blood, sampled in a trial of the OX40 agonist ivuxolimab. The chain combines TRBV28 with TRBJ2-7; D gene uncertain. The source is an adult with an advanced solid tumor such as melanoma, head and neck, liver or kidney cancer. CDR3 sequence: CASSPQRPVSYEQYF. CDR3 in DNA: TGTGCCAGCAGTCCCCAAAGACCCGTTTCCTACGAGCAGTACTTC.